What follows are 20 T cell receptor beta chains derived from one specimen sequenced in a study of human T cells and chemical hapten exposure (dated by TCRdb to 2020 to 2023). The sample's time point label, decoded: pre-sensitization, week 0. What this sample's treatment or condition label stands for: therapeutic diphenylcyclopropenone sensitization with weekly scalp DPC. The library was obtained by RACE. Instrument on record: NextSeq 500. TCRdb reanalyzed the raw reads on its own, using fastp at Q25 for trimming and MiXCR for clone calling, and kept in-frame beta chains. A single entry per CDR3 protein holds the most common genes and DNA from its merged rows. The sample table shows around 350,000 distinct CDR3 sequences, and 4.5% to 7% are seen once. Around 8.6% of the sample comes from the top ten. The input for sequencing was whole blood, taken in connection with sensitization to the hapten diphenylcyclopropenone (DPC). Source of these receptors: a woman aged 18-35 years with alopecia areata. Some clones in this sample may be carry-over from other donors' samples.

This clonotype was seen a few times. The chain's CDR3 is CAISESNPAGSQETQYF. In nucleotides, the CDR3 is TGTGCCATCAGTGAGTCGAACCCAGCGGGGAGCCAAGAGACCCAGTACTTC. This chain connects TRBV10-3 to TRBJ2-5; the match to TRBD2 covers 7 bases. The germline gives CDR1 ENHRY, CDR2 SYGVKD. V dropped 0 bases and J dropped 1; count of bases not matched to a gene: 8. The CDR3 sequence is 17 residues long.

This clonotype occurred many times. The gene calls are TRBV6-5 and TRBJ1-2, with 11 bases lining up with TRBD1. The CDR3 has 14 residues. CDR1 is MNHEY and CDR2 is SVGAGI in the germline V gene. Trimming took 2 bases from V and 5 from J; bases not matched to a gene: 1. CDR3 region: CASSYGQGAYGYTF. The CDR3 nucleotides are TGTGCCAGCAGTTACGGACAGGGGGCTTATGGCTACACCTTC.

For the CDR3, the DNA is TGTGCCAGCAGTTACTACGGGGGCCGGAGCTATGGCTACACCTTC. This encodes CASSYYGGRSYGYTF. V gene TRBV6-5 combines with J gene TRBJ1-2; possible D gene TRBD1, 6 bases. The germline gives CDR1 MNHEY, CDR2 SVGAGI. The V end was cut by 1 base, the J end by 4 bases, with 13 bases between. The CDR3 runs 15 residues.

This clonotype has more than one count but fewer than ten. The chain uses TRBV6-5 and TRBJ1-1; D call uncertain. The CDR3 has 10 residues. Germline CDR1 is MNHEY and CDR2 is SVGAGI. V was cut by 8 bases and J by 11 bases, with 12 bases left in between. Written as DNA, the CDR3 is TGTGCCAGCCAAGCAAGGAGGGCTTTCTTT. Translated, it gives CASQARRAFF.

This clonotype was counted many times. The chain is built from TRBV29-1 and TRBJ2-4; possibly TRBD2 for D (6 bases). V was shortened by 4 bases and J by 2 bases, with 9 bases between the two germline ends. In germline, CDR1 is SQVTM, CDR2 ANQGSEA. The CDR3 runs 13 residues. The CDR3 region has the DNA TGCAGCGTTGGGGAGGTCCCCAAAAACATTCAGTACTTC. It translates to CSVGEVPKNIQYF. Full variable domain (outside the CDR3, taken from reference TRBV29-1 and TRBJ2-4): SAVISQKPSRDICQRGTSLTIQCQVDSQVTMMFWYRQQPGQSLTLIATANQGSEATYESGFVIDKFPISRPNLTFSTLTVSNMSPEDSSIYLCSVGEVPKNIQYFGAGTRLSVL.

This clonotype was seen a few times. This chain links TRBV6-2 or TRBV6-3 with TRBJ1-4; D is perhaps TRBD1 (5 bases). The CDR3 totals 11 residues. The germline V and J ends were trimmed by 6 bases and 8 bases, with 7 bases remaining between them. In germline, CDR1 is MNHEY, CDR2 SVGEGT. CDR3 DNA sequence: TGTGCCAGCAGGGGACGAGAAAAACTGTTTTTT. It translates to CASRGREKLFF.

The chain links TRBV5-1 to TRBJ1-1; D uncertain. From germline, CDR1 is SGHRS and CDR2 YFSETQ. The germline V and J ends were trimmed by 1 base and 4 bases, with 8 bases remaining between them. The length of the CDR3 is 13 residues. CDR3 DNA sequence: TGCGCCAGCAGCTTGACGGCGGCCACTGAAGCTTTCTTT. As protein: CASSLTAATEAFF.

This clonotype was recorded many times. CDR3 sequence: CASSSLAGGSDTQYF. The CDR3 nucleotides are TGTGCCAGCAGCTCCCTAGCGGGGGGCTCAGATACGCAGTATTTT. The genes are TRBV7-2 and TRBJ2-3; 11 nucleotides agree with TRBD2. The germline CDR1 and CDR2 sequences are SGHTA and FQGNSA. The CDR3 totals 15 residues. V lost 4 bases to trimming and J lost 4 bases; unmatched junction nucleotides: 4.

The chain has TRBV2 and TRBJ2-6, with TRBD1 matching 8 bases. Trimming took 6 bases from V and 0 from J; bases not matched to a gene: 7. This CDR3 has 17 amino acids. Germline V gives CDR1 SNHLY, CDR2 FYNNEI. CDR3 sequence: CASSRQGTVSGANVLTF. The CDR3 nucleotides read TGTGCCAGCAGCCGACAGGGGACGGTCTCTGGGGCCAACGTCCTGACTTTC.

A few counts support this clonotype. This CDR3 is CATSDAGTKSGYTF. The CDR3 DNA follows: TGTGCCACCAGTGACGCCGGGACAAAGTCTGGCTACACCTTC. This sequence joins TRBV24-1 and TRBJ1-2; D might be TRBD1 (6 bases). Trimming stripped 4 bases from V and 7 bases from J, with 15 bases between. CDR1 is KGHDR, CDR2 SFDVKD, per germline. The CDR3 length is 14 residues.

This clonotype turned up a few times. The chain joins TRBV12-3 or TRBV12-4 to TRBJ1-2, with D possibly TRBD1 on 5 matching bases. This CDR3 has 14 amino acids. Trimming cost V 5 bases and J 3 bases, with 13 bases left between them. CDR3 DNA sequence: TGTGCCAGCAGTAGGGACCTCCGCCACTATGGCTACACCTTC. Residues: CASSRDLRHYGYTF.

This sequence joins TRBV2 and TRBJ1-6; TRBD1 aligns across 8 bases. Germline assignment: CDR1 SNHLY and CDR2 FYNNEI. This CDR3 comprises 14 residues. The trim removed 6 bases at V and 9 bases at J, leaving 7 bases unmatched. CDR3 bases: TGTGCCAGCAGCAAAGGACAGGGTAGTTCACCCCTCCACTTT. Protein: CASSKGQGSSPLHF.

This clonotype was recorded at least ten times. The chain employs TRBV20-1 and TRBJ2-1, with 8 bases fitting TRBD2. The CDR3 covers 15 residues. The germline CDR1 and CDR2 sequences are DFQATT and SNEGSKA (reference sequence). V trimming: 6 bases; J trimming: 2 bases; junction bases outside the gene matches: 9. Written as DNA, the CDR3 is TGCAGTGCCAAAAGCGGGGGTGTCGCCTACAATGAGCAGTTCTTC. This sequence encodes CSAKSGGVAYNEQFF.

The sample holds a few counts of this clonotype. The chain links TRBV2 to TRBJ2-1, with 7 bases lining up with TRBD1. The germline CDR1 and CDR2 sequences are SNHLY and FYNNEI. Losses at the gene ends were 4 bases for V and 10 bases for J; bases not matched to a gene: 7. The CDR3 runs to 13 residues. CDR3 in amino acids: CASSGEQGKEQFF. For the CDR3, the DNA is TGTGCCAGCAGTGGAGAACAGGGGAAGGAGCAGTTCTTC.

This clonotype was counted at least ten times. The V and J genes are TRBV7-2 and TRBJ1-3; D ambiguous. The CDR3 totals 11 residues. Trimming took off 5 bases at V and 4 bases at J, with 3 bases between the two ends. The germline V gene encodes CDR1 SGHTA and CDR2 FQGNSA. In nucleotides, the CDR3 is TGTGCCAGCAGCGAAGGAAACACCATATATTTT. It encodes CASSEGNTIYF.

The sample holds a few counts of this clonotype. The chain recombines TRBV21-1 with TRBJ2-5. TRBV21-1 represents a pseudogene. The CDR3 loop spans 21 amino acids. The CDR3 DNA follows: TGTGCCAGCAGCAAACGACCCCGACAAGTTCCGTCATTGAAAGTTTGGGAGACCCAGTACTTC. Its translation is CASSKRPRQVPSLKVWETQYF.

This clonotype was recorded a few times. The chain has TRBV5-1 and TRBJ1-1, with TRBD1 as a possible D gene (6 bases). The CDR3 contains 15 residues. V lost 0 bases to trimming and J lost 2 bases, with 11 bases between them. Looked up from germline, CDR1 is SGHRS and CDR2 is YFSETQ. The CDR3 DNA sequence: TGCGCCAGCAGCTTGGGTCAGGGGTTCAACACTGAAGCTTTCTTT. Encoded protein: CASSLGQGFNTEAFF. The full variable domain, completed using reference TRBV5-1 and TRBJ1-1, is KAGVTQTPRYLIKTRGQQVTLSCSPISGHRSVSWYQQTPGQGLQFLFEYFSETQRNKGNFPGRFSGRQFSNSRSEMNVSTLELGDSALYLCASSLGQGFNTEAFFGQGTRLTVV.

This clonotype was found a few times. The CDR3 sequence is CASTGGTVSSYNEQFF. DNA for the CDR3: TGTGCCAGTACAGGGGGGACGGTGAGCTCCTACAATGAGCAGTTCTTC. This chain uses TRBV19 with TRBJ2-1, with TRBD1 as a possible D gene (7 bases). The CDR3 contains 16 residues. Trimming cost V 7 bases and J 0 bases, with 16 bases left between them. Germline loops: CDR1 LNHDA, CDR2 SQIVND (reference sequence).

This clonotype was seen only a few times. The chain recombines TRBV21-1 with TRBJ2-3; TRBD1, the table's D call, was not compared with the DNA. TRBV21-1 is assigned pseudogene status. The CDR3 spans 17 residues. The CDR3 loop is CASSGTPDRNFTDTQYF. The CDR3 DNA follows: TGTGCCAGCAGCGGCACACCGGACAGAAATTTCACAGATACGCAGTATTTT.

V usage is TRBV20-1 and J usage is TRBJ1-1; 8 positions agree with TRBD1. This CDR3 spans 15 amino acids. CDR1 DFQATT and CDR2 SNEGSKA come from the germline V gene (reference sequence). J gave up 4 bases and V 0 bases, and 7 bases lay outside the gene matches. CDR3 residues: CSARDRYRGGTEAFF. CDR3 in DNA: TGCAGTGCTAGAGATAGATACAGGGGGGGCACTGAAGCTTTCTTT.